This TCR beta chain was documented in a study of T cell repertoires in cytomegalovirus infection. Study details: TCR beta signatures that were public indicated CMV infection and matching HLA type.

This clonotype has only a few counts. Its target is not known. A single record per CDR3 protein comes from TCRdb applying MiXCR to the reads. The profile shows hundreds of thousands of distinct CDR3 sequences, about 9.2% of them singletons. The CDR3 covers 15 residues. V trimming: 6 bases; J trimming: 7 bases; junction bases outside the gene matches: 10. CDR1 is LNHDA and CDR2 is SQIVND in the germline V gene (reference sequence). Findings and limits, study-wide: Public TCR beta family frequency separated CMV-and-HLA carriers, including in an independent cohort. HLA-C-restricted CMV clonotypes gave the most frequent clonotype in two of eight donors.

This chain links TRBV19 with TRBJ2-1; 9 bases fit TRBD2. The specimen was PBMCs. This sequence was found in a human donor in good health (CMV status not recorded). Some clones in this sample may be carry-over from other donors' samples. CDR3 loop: CASRPGTSRSNEQFF. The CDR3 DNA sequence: TGTGCCAGTAGGCCCGGGACTAGCAGGTCTAATGAGCAGTTCTTC.